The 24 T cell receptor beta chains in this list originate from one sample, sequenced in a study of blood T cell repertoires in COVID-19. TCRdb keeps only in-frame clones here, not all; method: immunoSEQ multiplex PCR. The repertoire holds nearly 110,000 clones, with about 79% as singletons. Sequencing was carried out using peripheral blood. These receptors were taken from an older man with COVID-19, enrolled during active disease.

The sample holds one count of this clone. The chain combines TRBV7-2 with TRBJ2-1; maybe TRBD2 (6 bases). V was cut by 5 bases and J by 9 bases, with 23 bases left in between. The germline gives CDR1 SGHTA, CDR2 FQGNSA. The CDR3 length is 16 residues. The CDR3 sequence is CASSLGPGLLTGEQFF. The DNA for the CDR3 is TGTGCCAGCAGCCTCGGGCCGGGACTCCTGACGGGTGAGCAGTTCTTC.

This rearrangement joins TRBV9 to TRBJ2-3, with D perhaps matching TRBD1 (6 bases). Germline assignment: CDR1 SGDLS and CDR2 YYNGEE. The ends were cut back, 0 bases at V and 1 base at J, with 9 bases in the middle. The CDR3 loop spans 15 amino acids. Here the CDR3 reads CASSVDGGGTDTQYF. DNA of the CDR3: TGTGCCAGCAGCGTAGATGGGGGCGGCACAGATACGCAGTATTTT.

CDR3: CASSQDLSLAVLQYF. In nucleotides, the CDR3 is TGTGCCAGCAGCCAAGATCTATCACTAGCGGTCCTTCAGTACTTC. The chain couples TRBV3-1 (or the pseudogene TRBV3-2) to TRBJ2-7; TRBD2 matches at 8 bases. This CDR3 is built from 15 residues. V was clipped by 0 bases and J by 10 bases; unmatched bases: 11. CDR1 and CDR2 (germline): LGHDT, YNNKEL (reference sequence).

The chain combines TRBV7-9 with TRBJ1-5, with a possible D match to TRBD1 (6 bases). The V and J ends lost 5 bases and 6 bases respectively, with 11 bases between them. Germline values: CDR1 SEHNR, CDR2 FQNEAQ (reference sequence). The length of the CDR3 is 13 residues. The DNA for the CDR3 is TGTGCCAGCAGCCCACAGGGCGGTCAGCCCCAGCATTTT. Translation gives CASSPQGGQPQHF.

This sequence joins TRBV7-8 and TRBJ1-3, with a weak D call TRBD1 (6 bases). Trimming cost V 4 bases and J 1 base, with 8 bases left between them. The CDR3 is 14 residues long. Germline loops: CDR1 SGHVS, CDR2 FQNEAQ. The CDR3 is CASSSGQSGNTIYF. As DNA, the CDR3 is TGTGCCAGCAGCTCCGGACAGTCTGGAAACACCATATATTTT.

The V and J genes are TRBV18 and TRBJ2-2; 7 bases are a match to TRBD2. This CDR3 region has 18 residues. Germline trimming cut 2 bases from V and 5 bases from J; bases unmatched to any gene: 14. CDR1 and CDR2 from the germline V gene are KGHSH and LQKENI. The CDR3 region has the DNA TGTGCCAGCTCACCATACCAAGGAACGGGAGGACGGACCGGGGAGCTGTTTTTT. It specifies CASSPYQGTGGRTGELFF.

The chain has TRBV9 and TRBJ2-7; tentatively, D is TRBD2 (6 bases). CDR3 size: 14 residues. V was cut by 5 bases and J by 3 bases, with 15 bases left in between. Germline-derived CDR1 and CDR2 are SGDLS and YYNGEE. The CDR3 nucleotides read TGTGCCAGCAGTCCTGGGACTGAAAGCTACGAGCAGTACTTC. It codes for CASSPGTESYEQYF.

CDR3 in amino acids: CASSQFSGGTRNEQFF. Here the CDR3 DNA reads TGTGCCAGCAGCCAATTCTCGGGGGGAACTAGGAATGAGCAGTTCTTC. The chain carries TRBV3-1 (or the pseudogene TRBV3-2) and TRBJ2-1; 7 positions match TRBD2. Germline loops: CDR1 LGHDT, CDR2 YNNKEL (reference sequence). CDR3 size: 16 residues. J lost 7 bases, V lost 2 bases, and 11 bases had no gene match.

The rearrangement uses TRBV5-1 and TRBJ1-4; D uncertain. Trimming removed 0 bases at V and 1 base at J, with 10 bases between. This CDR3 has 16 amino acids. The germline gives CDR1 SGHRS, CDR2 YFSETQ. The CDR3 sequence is CASSLASRVTNEKLFF. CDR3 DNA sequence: TGCGCCAGCAGCTTGGCCTCACGGGTAACTAATGAAAAACTGTTTTTT.

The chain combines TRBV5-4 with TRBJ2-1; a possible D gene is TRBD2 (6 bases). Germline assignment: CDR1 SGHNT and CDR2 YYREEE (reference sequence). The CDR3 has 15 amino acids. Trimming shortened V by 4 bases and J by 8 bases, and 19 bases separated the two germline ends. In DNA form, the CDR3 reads TGTGCCAGCAGCAATAAGACTAGGGGCTTGGATGAGCAGTTCTTC. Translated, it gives CASSNKTRGLDEQFF.

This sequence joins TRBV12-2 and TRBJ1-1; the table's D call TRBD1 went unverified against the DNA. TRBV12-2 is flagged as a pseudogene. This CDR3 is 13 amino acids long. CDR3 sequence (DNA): TGTGCAAGTCTTACGACAGGGGGCACTGAAGCTTTCTTT. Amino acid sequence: CASLTTGGTEAFF.

This CDR3 reads CASSLGSSEYETQYF. CDR3 bases: TGTGCCAGCAGCTTAGGCTCTAGCGAATACGAGACCCAGTACTTC. V usage is TRBV7-9 and J usage is TRBJ2-5; TRBD2 might be the D (6 bases). Germline CDR1 is SEHNR and CDR2 is FQNEAQ (reference sequence). The V and J ends lost 1 base and 5 bases respectively, with 14 bases between them. The CDR3 contains 15 residues.

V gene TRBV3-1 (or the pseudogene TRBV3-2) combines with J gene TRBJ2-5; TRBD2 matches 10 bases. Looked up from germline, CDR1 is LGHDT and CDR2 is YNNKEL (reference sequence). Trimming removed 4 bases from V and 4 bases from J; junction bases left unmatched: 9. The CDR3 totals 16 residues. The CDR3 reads CASSPRWSGGGETQYF. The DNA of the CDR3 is TGTGCCAGCAGCCCCCGATGGAGCGGGGGGGGAGAGACCCAGTACTTC.

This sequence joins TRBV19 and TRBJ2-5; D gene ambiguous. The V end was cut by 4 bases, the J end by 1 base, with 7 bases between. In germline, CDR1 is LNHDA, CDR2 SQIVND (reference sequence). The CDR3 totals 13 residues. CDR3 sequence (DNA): TGTGCCAGTAGTACCAACAGCCAAGAGACCCAGTACTTC. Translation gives CASSTNSQETQYF.

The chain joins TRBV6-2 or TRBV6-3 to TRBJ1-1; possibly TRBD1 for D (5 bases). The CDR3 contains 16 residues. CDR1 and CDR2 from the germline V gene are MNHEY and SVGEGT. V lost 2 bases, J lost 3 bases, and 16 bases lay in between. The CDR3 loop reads CASSYGPIREDTEAFF. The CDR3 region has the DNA TGTGCCAGCAGTTACGGTCCTATCAGGGAGGACACTGAAGCTTTCTTT.

CDR3 in DNA: TGTGCCATCGGAGCCCGACAGGGAAGGGAAAATGAGCAGTTCTTC. It encodes CAIGARQGRENEQFF. V and J are TRBV10-3 and TRBJ2-1; 7 bases agree with TRBD1. CDR1 is ENHRY and CDR2 is SYGVKD in the germline V gene. Trimming cost V 8 bases and J 7 bases; bases outside gene matches: 14. CDR3 length: 15 amino acids.

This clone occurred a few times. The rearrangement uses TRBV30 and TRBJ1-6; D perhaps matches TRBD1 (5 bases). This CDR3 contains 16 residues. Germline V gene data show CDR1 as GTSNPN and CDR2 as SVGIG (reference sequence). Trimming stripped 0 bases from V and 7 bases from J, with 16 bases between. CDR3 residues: CAWSVRGTDRNSPLHF. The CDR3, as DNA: TGTGCCTGGAGTGTACGGGGGACCGATAGGAATTCACCCCTCCACTTT. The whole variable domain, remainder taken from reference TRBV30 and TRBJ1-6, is SQTIHQWPATLVQPVGSPLSLECTVEGTSNPNLYWYRQAAGRGLQLLFYSVGIGQISSEVPQNLSASRPQDRQFILSSKKLLLSDSGFYLCAWSVRGTDRNSPLHFGNGTRLTVT.

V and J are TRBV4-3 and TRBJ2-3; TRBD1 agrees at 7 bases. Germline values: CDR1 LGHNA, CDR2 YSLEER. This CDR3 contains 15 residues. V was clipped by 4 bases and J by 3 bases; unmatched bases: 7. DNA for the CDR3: TGCGCCAGCAGCCTACAGGGGTCCGGGACAGATACGCAGTATTTT. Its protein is CASSLQGSGTDTQYF.

The CDR3 protein is CASSYNQAWIDTIYF. The CDR3, as DNA: TGTGCCAGCAGTTATAATCAGGCCTGGATAGACACCATATATTTT. V usage is TRBV6-5 and J usage is TRBJ1-3; no clear D gene. This CDR3 spans 15 amino acids. Germline CDR1 and CDR2: MNHEY and SVGAGI. Trimming took off 3 bases at V and 8 bases at J, with 17 bases between the two ends.

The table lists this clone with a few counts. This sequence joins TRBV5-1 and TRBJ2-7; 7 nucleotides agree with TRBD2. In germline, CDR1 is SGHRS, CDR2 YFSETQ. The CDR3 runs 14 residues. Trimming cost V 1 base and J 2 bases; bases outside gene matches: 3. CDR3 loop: CASSLLGRTYEQYF. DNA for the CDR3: TGCGCCAGCAGCTTGCTCGGGAGGACCTACGAGCAGTACTTC.

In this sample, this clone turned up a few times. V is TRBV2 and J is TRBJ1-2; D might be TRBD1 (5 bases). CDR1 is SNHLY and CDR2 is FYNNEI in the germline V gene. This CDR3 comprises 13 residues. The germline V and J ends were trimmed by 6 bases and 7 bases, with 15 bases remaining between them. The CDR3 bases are TGTGCCAGCAGCGGGGATGGCGGGGCTGGCTACACCTTC. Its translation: CASSGDGGAGYTF.

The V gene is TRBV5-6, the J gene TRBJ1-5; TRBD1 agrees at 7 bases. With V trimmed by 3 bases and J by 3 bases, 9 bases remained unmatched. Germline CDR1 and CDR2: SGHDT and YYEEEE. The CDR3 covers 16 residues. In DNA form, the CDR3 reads TGTGCCAGCAGCTCGCAACAGGGGTGGGACAATCAGCCCCAGCATTTT. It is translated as CASSSQQGWDNQPQHF.

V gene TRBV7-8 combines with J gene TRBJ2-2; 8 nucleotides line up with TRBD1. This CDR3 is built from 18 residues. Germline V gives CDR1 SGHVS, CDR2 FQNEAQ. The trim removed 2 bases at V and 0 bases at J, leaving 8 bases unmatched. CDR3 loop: CASSLKLLQGANTGELFF. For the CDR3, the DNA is TGTGCCAGCAGCTTAAAGTTGCTACAGGGGGCGAACACCGGGGAGCTGTTTTTT.

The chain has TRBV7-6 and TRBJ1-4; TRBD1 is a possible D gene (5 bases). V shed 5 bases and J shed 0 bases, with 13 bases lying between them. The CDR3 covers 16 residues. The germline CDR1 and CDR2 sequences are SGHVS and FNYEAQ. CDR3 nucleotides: TGTGCCAGCAGCAACACGGGACTTGCAACTAATGAAAAACTGTTTTTT. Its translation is CASSNTGLATNEKLFF.